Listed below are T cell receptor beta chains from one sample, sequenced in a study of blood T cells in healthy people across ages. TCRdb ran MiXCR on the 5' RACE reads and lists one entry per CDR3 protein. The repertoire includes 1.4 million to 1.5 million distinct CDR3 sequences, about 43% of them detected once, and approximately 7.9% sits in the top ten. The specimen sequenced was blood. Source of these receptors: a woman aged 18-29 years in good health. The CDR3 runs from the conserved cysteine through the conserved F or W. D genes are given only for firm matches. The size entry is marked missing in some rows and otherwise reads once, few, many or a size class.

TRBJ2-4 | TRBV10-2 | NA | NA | CASTGLLAKNIQYF | TGCGCCAGCACGGGACTCTTAGCCAAAAACATTCAGTACTTC
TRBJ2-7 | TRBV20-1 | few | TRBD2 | CSYLAGKLSYEQYF | TGCAGTTATCTAGCGGGGAAACTCTCCTACGAGCAGTACTTC
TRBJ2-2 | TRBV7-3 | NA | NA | CASSYGQTTGELFF | TGTGCCAGCAGCTACGGACAGACCACCGGGGAGCTGTTTTTT
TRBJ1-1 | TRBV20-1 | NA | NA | CSVRQGRTEAFF | TGCAGCGTTAGGCAGGGGAGGACTGAAGCTTTCTTT
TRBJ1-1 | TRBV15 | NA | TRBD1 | CATRRGQGTTEAFF | TGTGCCACCAGGAGGGGACAGGGGACCACTGAAGCTTTCTTT
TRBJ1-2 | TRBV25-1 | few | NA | CASSEWNRLYGYTF | TGTGCCAGCAGTGAATGGAACAGACTCTATGGCTACACCTTC
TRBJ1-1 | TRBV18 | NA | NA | CASSPKQGLNTEAFF | TGTGCCAGCTCACCTAAACAGGGTTTGAACACTGAAGCTTTCTTT
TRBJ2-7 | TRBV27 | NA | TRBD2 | CASSWTSGDYEQYF | TGTGCCAGCAGTTGGACTAGCGGGGACTACGAGCAGTACTTC
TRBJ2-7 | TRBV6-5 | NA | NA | CASSYGETGPYEQYF | TGTGCCAGCAGTTACGGAGAGACAGGTCCCTACGAGCAGTACTTC
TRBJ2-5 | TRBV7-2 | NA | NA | CASSRDLLETQYF | TGTGCCAGCAGCCGGGACCTGCTCGAGACCCAGTACTTC
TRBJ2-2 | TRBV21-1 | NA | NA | CASTQSGTTTGELFF | TGTGCCAGCACCCAATCCGGGACTACGACCGGGGAGCTGTTTTTT
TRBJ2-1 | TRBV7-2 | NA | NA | CASSPSRKEASGEQFF | TGTGCCAGCAGCCCCTCTAGAAAGGAGGCCTCGGGTGAGCAGTTCTTC
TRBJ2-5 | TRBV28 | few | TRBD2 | CASSQRVAGDQETQYF | TGTGCCAGCAGCCAACGAGTAGCGGGGGACCAAGAGACCCAGTACTTC
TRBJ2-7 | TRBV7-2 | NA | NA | CASSLSGKQYF | TGTGCCAGCAGCTTATCCGGGAAGCAGTACTTC
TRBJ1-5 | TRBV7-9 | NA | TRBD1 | CASSPDRGDSPRQPQHF | TGTGCCAGCAGTCCTGACAGGGGCGACTCGCCTCGGCAGCCCCAGCATTTT
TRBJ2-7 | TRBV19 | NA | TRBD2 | CASSIGLALSYEQYF | TGTGCCAGTAGTATCGGACTAGCACTCTCCTACGAGCAGTACTTC
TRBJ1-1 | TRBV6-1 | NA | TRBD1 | CASSARQGATEAFF | TGTGCCAGCAGTGCTAGACAGGGGGCTACTGAAGCTTTCTTT
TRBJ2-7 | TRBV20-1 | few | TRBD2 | CSARAPLAGEGYEQYF | TGCAGTGCTAGAGCCCCTCTAGCGGGAGAAGGCTACGAGCAGTACTTC
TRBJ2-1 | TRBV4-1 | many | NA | CASSPPGRYNEQFF | TGCGCCAGCAGCCCACCGGGCAGGTACAATGAGCAGTTCTTC
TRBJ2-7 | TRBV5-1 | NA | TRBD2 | CASRSRGLAGAEQYF | TGCGCCAGCCGCTCCCGGGGACTAGCGGGAGCCGAGCAGTACTTC
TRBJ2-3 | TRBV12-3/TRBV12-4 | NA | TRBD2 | CASTVAGETDTQYF | TGTGCCAGCACCGTAGCGGGGGAAACAGATACGCAGTATTTT
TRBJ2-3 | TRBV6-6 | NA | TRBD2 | CASSYSSGRVKDTQYF | TGTGCCAGCAGTTACTCGTCCGGGAGGGTGAAAGATACGCAGTATTTT
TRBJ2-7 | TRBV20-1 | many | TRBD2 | CSARGPGLAYEQYF | TGCAGTGCTAGAGGTCCGGGACTAGCGTACGAGCAGTACTTC
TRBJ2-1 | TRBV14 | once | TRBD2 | CASSHVIAGSSYNEQFF | TGTGCCAGCAGCCATGTAATAGCGGGAAGCTCCTACAATGAGCAGTTCTTC
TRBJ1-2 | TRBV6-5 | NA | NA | CTSTPTGRRGYTF | TGTACCAGCACCCCAACAGGGAGGCGAGGCTACACCTTC
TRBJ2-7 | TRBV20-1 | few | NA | CSAIRETSGYEQYF | TGCAGTGCTATTCGCGAGACTTCCGGCTACGAGCAGTACTTC
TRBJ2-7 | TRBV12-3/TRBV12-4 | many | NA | CASSREIHEQYF | TGTGCCAGCAGCCGAGAGATACACGAGCAGTACTTC
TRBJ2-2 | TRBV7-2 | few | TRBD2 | CASTQVAGGRTGELFF | TGTGCCAGCACCCAAGTAGCGGGGGGGAGGACCGGGGAGCTGTTTTTT
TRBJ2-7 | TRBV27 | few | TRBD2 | CASSFGLAVSYEQYF | TGTGCCAGCAGTTTTGGGCTAGCGGTTTCCTACGAGCAGTACTTC
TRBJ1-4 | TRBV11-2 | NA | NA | CASSGEGTNEKLFF | TGTGCCAGCAGCGGGGAGGGGACTAATGAAAAACTGTTTTTT
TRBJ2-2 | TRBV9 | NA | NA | CASSPLAGTADTGELFF | TGTGCCAGCAGCCCTCTGGCCGGGACGGCTGACACCGGGGAGCTGTTTTTT
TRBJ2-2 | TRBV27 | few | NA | CASGLQGGGELFF | TGTGCCAGCGGGTTACAGGGCGGCGGGGAGCTGTTTTTT
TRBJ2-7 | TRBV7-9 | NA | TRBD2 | CASSLKGLAAYEQYF | TGTGCCAGCAGCTTAAAGGGACTAGCGGCCTACGAGCAGTACTTC
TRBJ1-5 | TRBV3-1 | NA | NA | CASSQGPLGPQHF | TGTGCCAGCAGCCAAGGACCCCTGGGGCCCCAGCATTTT